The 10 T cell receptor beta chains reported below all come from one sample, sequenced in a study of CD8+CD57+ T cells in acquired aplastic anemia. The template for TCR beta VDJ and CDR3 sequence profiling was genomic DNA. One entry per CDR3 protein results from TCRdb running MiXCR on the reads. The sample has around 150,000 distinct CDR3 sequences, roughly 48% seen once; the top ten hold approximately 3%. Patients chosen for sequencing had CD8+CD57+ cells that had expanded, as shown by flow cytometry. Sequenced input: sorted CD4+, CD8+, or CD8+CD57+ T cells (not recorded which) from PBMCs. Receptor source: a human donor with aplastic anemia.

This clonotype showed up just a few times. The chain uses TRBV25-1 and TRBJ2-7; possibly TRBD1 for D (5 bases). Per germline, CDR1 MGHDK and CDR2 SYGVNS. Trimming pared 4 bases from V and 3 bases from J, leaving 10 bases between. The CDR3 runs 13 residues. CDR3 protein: CASSGRTIYEQYF. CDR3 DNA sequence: TGTGCCAGCAGTGGCCGGACAATCTACGAGCAGTACTTC.

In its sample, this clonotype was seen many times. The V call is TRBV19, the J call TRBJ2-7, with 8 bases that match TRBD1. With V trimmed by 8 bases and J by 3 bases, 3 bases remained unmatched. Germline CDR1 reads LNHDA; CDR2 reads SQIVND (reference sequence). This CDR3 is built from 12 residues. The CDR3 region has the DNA TGTGCCAGTCAGGGGGCCAGCTACGAGCAGTACTTC. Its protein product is CASQGASYEQYF.

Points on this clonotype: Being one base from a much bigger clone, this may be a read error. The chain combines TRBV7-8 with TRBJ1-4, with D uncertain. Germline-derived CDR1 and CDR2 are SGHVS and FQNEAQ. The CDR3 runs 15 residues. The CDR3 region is CASSFNGEGDEKPFF. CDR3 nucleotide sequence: TGTGCCAGCAGCTTTAACGGGGAGGGAGATGAAAAACCGTTTTTT.

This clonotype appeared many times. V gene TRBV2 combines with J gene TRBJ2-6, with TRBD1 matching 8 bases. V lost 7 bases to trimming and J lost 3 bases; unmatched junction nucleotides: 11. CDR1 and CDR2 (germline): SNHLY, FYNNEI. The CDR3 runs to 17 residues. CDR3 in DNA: TGTGCCAGCACCGGGCAGGGGGCAGTTAGTGGGGCCAACGTCCTGACTTTC. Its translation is CASTGQGAVSGANVLTF.

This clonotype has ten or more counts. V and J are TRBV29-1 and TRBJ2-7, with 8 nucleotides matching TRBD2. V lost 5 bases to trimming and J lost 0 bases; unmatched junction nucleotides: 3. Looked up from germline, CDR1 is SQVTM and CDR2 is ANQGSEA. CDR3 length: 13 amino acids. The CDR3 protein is CSVRGGDSYEQYF. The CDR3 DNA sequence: TGCAGCGTTCGGGGGGGGGACTCCTACGAGCAGTACTTC.

The DNA of the CDR3 is TGTGCCAGCAGCGTGGACAGCTCCATTCAGAGTGGCTACACCTTC. It codes for CASSVDSSIQSGYTF. The rearrangement joins TRBV9 to TRBJ1-2; maybe TRBD1 (6 bases). Germline V gene lookup returns CDR1 SGDLS and CDR2 YYNGEE. The ends were cut back, 2 bases at V and 7 bases at J, with 18 bases in the middle. This CDR3 comprises 15 residues.

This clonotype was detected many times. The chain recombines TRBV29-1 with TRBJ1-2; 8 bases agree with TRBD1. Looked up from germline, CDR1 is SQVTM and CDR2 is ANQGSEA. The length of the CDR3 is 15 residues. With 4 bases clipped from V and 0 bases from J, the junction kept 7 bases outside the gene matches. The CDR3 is CSVATGALANYGYTF. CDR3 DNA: TGCAGCGTTGCGACAGGGGCTTTGGCTAACTATGGCTACACCTTC.

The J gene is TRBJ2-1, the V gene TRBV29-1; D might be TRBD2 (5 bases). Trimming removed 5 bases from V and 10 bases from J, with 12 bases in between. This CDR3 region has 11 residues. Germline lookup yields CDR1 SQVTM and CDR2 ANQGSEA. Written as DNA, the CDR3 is TGCAGCGTTTTTGACTATACCGAGCAGTTCTTC. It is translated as CSVFDYTEQFF.

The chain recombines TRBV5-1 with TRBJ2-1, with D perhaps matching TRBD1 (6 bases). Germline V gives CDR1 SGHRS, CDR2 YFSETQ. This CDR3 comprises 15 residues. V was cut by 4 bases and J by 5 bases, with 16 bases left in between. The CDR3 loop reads CASSQTGKQDNEQFF. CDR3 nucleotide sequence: TGCGCCAGCAGCCAGACAGGCAAACAAGACAATGAGCAGTTCTTC.

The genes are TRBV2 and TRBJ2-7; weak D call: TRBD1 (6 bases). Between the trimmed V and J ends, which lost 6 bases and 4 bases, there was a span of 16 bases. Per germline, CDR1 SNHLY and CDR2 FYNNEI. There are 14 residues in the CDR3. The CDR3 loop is CASRYRDIEYEQYF. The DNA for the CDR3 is TGTGCCAGCAGGTACCGGGACATTGAATACGAGCAGTACTTC.